This T cell receptor (beta chain) comes out of a study of STAT5B mutations in CD4+ large granular lymphocyte leukemia. Authors' analysis steps: Productive clonotypes were detectable down to 2.59 x 10-5 frequency. Data came from immunoSEQ multiplex PCR; TCRdb stores just in-frame clones and leaves some out. V, J and clone size derive from that table, while D and trimming were established from the DNA sequence. In the table there are under 25,000 clones, 70% to 80% of which are singletons. CDR1 MNHEY and CDR2 SMNVEV come from the germline V gene (reference sequence). Trimming left V 2 bases short and J 1 base short, with 13 bases between. This CDR3 is 16 amino acids long.

Sequenced: CD4+ T cells from blood buffy coats. This chain uses TRBV27 with TRBJ2-3; D is possibly TRBD1 (5 bases). This TCR was recovered from a human donor in good health. The CDR3 loop reads CASSLPSGSGTDTQYF. The CDR3, as DNA: TGTGCCAGCAGTTTACCGTCAGGGTCTGGCACAGATACGCAGTATTTT.